Listed below are T cell receptor beta chains from one sample, sequenced in a study of blood T cell repertoires in COVID-19. Repertoires were generated with immunoSEQ multiplex PCR, while TCRdb's copy carries only in-frame clones and drops some. The sample comprises a few hundred thousand clones, around 90% of which are singletons, and 15% to 20% rests with the top ten. The sequencing sample was made of PBMCs or T cells enriched from blood (not recorded which). The receptors come from a woman aged 30 to 39 who had recovered from COVID-19. CDR3s include the opening cysteine and the closing phenylalanine or tryptophan. D genes are given only for firm matches. Clone size is shown for a subset of rows, as once, few, many or a class of expanded clone.

once,TRBV5-6,-,18,TRBJ1-4,CASSSWQGRTRTNEKLFF,TGTGCCAGCAGCTCATGGCAGGGCAGAACGAGGACTAATGAAAAACTGTTTTTT
once,TRBV11-1,TRBD2,14,TRBJ2-1,CASSLRGASREQFF,TGTGCCAGCAGCTTGCGGGGGGCTAGTCGTGAGCAGTTCTTC
-,TRBV5-6,-,15,TRBJ1-6,CASSRGGVAKSPLHF,TGTGCCAGCAGCCGTGGAGGGGTGGCGAAATCACCCCTCCACTTT
-,TRBV19,-,15,TRBJ2-3,CASSISQALTDTQYF,TGTGCCAGTAGTATCTCCCAAGCCCTAACAGATACGCAGTATTTT
-,TRBV4-2,TRBD2,16,TRBJ2-1,CASSHKAGGLGNEQFF,TGTGCCAGCAGCCATAAAGCGGGAGGTTTGGGCAATGAGCAGTTCTTC
-,TRBV7-6,TRBD2,17,TRBJ2-7,CASSLSSPSGISYEQYF,TGTGCCAGCAGCTTATCTTCCCCTAGCGGGATCTCCTACGAGCAGTACTTC
once,TRBV6-2/TRBV6-3,-,13,TRBJ2-7,CASSYRGRSEQYF,TGTGCCAGCAGTTACAGGGGAAGGAGCGAGCAGTACTTC
-,TRBV7-8,TRBD1,14,TRBJ1-2,CASSLPGQGRGYTF,TGTGCCAGCAGCTTACCGGGACAGGGTCGTGGCTACACCTTC
-,TRBV2,-,13,TRBJ1-3,CASSYSSGNTIYF,TGTGCCAGCAGTTACAGCTCTGGAAACACCATATATTTT
-,TRBV11-3,TRBD2,13,TRBJ2-1,CASSLSGGYEQFF,TGTGCCAGCAGCCTCAGCGGGGGTTATGAGCAGTTCTTC
-,TRBV6-5,TRBD1,14,TRBJ1-5,CASRSDRGYQPQHF,TGTGCCAGCAGGAGTGACAGGGGTTATCAGCCCCAGCATTTT
once,TRBV15,-,16,TRBJ1-5,CATSRTQGKARQPQHF,TGTGCCACCAGCCGTACTCAGGGAAAGGCGCGTCAGCCCCAGCATTTT
once,TRBV28,-,16,TRBJ1-2,CASSPTRAGSHYGYTF,TGTGCCAGCAGTCCCACCCGGGCAGGGTCCCACTATGGCTACACCTTC
-,TRBV28,-,13,TRBJ2-7,CASSTRLDYEQYF,TGTGCCAGCAGTACCAGACTTGACTACGAGCAGTACTTC
-,TRBV3-1/TRBV3-2,TRBD1,15,TRBJ1-5,CASSQGTGGNQPQHF,TGTGCCAGCAGCCAGGGGACAGGGGGCAATCAGCCCCAGCATTTT
-,TRBV7-2,-,12,TRBJ1-5,CASSLNGQPQHF,TGTGCCAGCAGCTTAAACGGTCAGCCCCAGCATTTT
-,TRBV10-3,TRBD1,13,TRBJ2-1,CAISGDRGYEQFF,TGTGCCATCAGTGGGGACAGGGGATATGAGCAGTTCTTC